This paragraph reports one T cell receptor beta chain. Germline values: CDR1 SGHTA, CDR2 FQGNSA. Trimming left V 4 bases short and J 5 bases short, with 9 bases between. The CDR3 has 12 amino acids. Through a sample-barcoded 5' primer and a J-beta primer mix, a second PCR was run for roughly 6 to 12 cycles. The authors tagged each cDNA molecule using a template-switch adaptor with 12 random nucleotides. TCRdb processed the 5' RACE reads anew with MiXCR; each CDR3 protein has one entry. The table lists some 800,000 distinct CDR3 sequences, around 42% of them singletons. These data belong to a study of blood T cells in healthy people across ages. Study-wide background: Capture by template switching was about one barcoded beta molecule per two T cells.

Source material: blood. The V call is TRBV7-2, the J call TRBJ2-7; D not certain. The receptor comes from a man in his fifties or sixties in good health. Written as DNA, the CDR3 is TGTGCCAGCAGCTCAGGTGTCCACGAGCAGTACTTC. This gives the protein CASSSGVHEQYF.